The clone carrying this T cell receptor beta chain appeared once. Its antigen is as yet unknown. V was pared by 6 bases and J by 5 bases, with 7 bases of the junction left unmatched. This CDR3 region has 14 residues. Germline CDR1 MNHEY, CDR2 SVGAGI. The naive CD8 subset, CD45RO-negative cells positively selected for CCR7, excluded terminally differentiated effector memory CD45RA+ cells. The data are from a study of shared clonotypes between healthy human individuals. Regarding the study as a whole: In this cohort, only blood was sampled, and tissue repertoires likely differ. Clonotypes shared by all four donors outscored non-shared clonotypes in generation probability.

Method: immunoSEQ multiplex PCR; TCRdb's copy keeps in-frame clones and lacks some. The sample lists around 2,000,000 clones, about 95% seen once, with 0.9% to 1.5% in the top ten. Sequencing was carried out using naive CD8+ T cells sorted from blood. The V and J genes are TRBV6-5 and TRBJ1-2; 9 bases agree with TRBD1. The sequence came from a man aged 18 to 35 in good health. The DNA of the CDR3 is TGTGCCAGCAGCGACAGGGGGTATAAGTATGGCTACACCTTC. As protein: CASSDRGYKYGYTF.